This TCR beta chain was captured in a study of cytomegalovirus exposure and HLA in healthy donors. On the study more broadly: The approximately 130 validation repertoires were reported in a later analysis to have been generated on the same platform as the approximately 700 first-cohort repertoires. Study-level results: Cytomegalovirus-associated TCR beta chains were listed, numbering under 200. According to a later analysis, TCR clusters from the first cohort tended to co-occur in the 120 or so validation repertoires.

Sequencing was performed with immunoSEQ multiplex PCR; in TCRdb, only in-frame clones are kept and a portion is missing. The repertoire includes about 200,000 clones, roughly 81% of them detected once, and 1.2% sits in the top ten. Concerning this clone: As yet, its antigen is unknown.

Trimming cost V 4 bases and J 7 bases, with 17 bases left between them. This CDR3 contains 14 residues. Looked up from germline, CDR1 is SGHRS and CDR2 is YFSETQ. The sample taken for sequencing was PBMCs. This chain joins TRBV5-1 and TRBJ1-2; maybe TRBD1 (5 bases). This sequence originates from a woman in her twenties or thirties in good health and CMV-seronegative. CDR3 nucleotides: TGCGCCAGCAGCCCAAGGACAACCCCCGGTGGCTACACCTTC. It translates to CASSPRTTPGGYTF.